The text below deals with one TCR beta chain. Its specificity is not known. A much larger clonotype is one base distant, so this may be a read error. The researchers produced TCR beta cDNA from approximately 550 ng total RNA with a constant-region primer. Slightly modified ARM-PCR with three nested multiplex PCR rounds yielded TCR beta libraries. Rounds one and two of PCR, each of roughly 10 cycles, were primed with TRBV1-TRBV30 forward primers and a C-beta reverse primer. One entry per CDR3 protein results from TCRdb running MiXCR on the multiplex PCR reads. In the table there are tens of thousands of distinct CDR3 sequences, roughly 69% of which are singletons. Germline-derived CDR1 and CDR2 are MNHEY and SMNVEV (reference sequence). The CDR3 consists of 12 residues. This entry belongs to a study of tumor-infiltrating lymphocytes in primary liver carcinoma. Findings and limits, study-wide: Pairs of tumor regions overlapped more than tumor-adjacent and tumor-blood pairs did. Detection in all five tumor regions applied to only about 7-24% of top clones.

Taking 20-30 mg of unsorted bulk tissue, the authors co-extracted RNA and DNA. Researchers took samples from five separate regions of each tumor. Sequencing used liver tumor tissue from sampling region 4. Subset in this sample: tumor region T4, right-lateral pole. V gene TRBV27 combines with J gene TRBJ2-1; 9 positions match TRBD1. This clonotype was obtained from a man aged 35-49 years with primary liver carcinoma and hepatitis B virus infection. The CDR3 nucleotides are TGTACCAGCACCACTCGGACAGGGGACCTGTTCTTC. It encodes CTSTTRTGDLFF.